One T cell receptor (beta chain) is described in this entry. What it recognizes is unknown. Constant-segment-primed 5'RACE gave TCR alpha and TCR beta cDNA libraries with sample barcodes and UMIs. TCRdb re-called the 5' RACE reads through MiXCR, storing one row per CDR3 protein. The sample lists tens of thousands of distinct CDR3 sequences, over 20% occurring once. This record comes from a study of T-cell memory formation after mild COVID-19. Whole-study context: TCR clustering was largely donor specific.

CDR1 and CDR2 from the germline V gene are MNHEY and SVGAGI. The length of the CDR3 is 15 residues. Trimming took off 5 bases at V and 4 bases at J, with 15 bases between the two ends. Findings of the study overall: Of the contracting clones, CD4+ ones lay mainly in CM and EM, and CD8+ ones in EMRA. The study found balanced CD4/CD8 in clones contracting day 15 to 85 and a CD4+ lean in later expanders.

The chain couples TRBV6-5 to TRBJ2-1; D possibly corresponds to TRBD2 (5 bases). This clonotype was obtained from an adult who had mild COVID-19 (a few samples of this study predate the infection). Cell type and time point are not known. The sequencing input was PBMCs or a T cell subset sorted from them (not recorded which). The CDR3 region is CASSRSDPGYNEQFF. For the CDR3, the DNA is TGTGCCAGCAGTCGTTCCGACCCGGGGTACAATGAGCAGTTCTTC.